A single T cell receptor (beta chain) is shown here with its context. This CDR3 region has 13 residues. CDR1 and CDR2 from the germline V gene are SGHTA and FQGNSA. The V and J ends lost 8 bases and 0 bases respectively, with 11 bases between them. This entry belongs to a study of CD8 T cells in Susac syndrome. TEMRA cells were FACS-enriched, while CD8+ and CD4+ T cells were negatively isolated. After extraction with the RNeasy kit, about 0.5 to 1 ug of the RNA was reverse transcribed using random hexamers. Multiplex immunoSEQ PCR targeted 54 Vbeta and 13 Jbeta TCR beta segments. TCRdb re-derived calls from the immunoSEQ multiplex PCR reads in MiXCR, one entry per CDR3 protein. The table has roughly 250,000 distinct CDR3 sequences, less than 96% seen once; the top ten hold approximately 0.1%.

The V gene is TRBV7-2, the J gene TRBJ2-7, with D perhaps matching TRBD2 (6 bases). This clonotype was sampled from a human donor with Susac syndrome. The specimen was CD4+ T cells from PBMCs. The CDR3 DNA is TGTGCCAGCCGGGGACTCCACTCCTACGAGCAGTACTTC. This translates into CASRGLHSYEQYF.